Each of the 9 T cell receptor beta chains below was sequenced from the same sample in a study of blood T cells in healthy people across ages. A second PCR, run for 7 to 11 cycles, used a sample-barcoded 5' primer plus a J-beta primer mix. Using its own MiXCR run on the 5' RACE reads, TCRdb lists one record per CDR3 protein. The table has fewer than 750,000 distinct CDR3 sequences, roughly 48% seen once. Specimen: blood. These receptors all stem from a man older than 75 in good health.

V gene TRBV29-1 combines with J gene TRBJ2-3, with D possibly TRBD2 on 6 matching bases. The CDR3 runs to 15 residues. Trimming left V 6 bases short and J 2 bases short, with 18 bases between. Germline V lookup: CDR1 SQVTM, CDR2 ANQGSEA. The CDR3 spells CSVVSMRTITDTQYF. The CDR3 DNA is TGCAGCGTAGTCTCGATGAGGACTATCACAGATACGCAGTATTTT.

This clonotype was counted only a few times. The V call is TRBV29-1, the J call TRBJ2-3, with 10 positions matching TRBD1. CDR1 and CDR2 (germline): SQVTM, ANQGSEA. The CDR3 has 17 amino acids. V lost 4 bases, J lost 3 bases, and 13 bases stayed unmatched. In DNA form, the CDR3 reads TGCAGCGTTGTTGGGGGACTCGACAGGGGGCGGACAGATACGCAGTATTTT. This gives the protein CSVVGGLDRGRTDTQYF.

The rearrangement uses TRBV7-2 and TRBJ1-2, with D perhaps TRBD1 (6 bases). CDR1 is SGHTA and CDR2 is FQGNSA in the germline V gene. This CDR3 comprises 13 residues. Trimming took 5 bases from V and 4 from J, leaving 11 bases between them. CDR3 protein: CASSVGQTYGYTF. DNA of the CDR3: TGTGCCAGCAGCGTAGGACAGACCTATGGCTACACCTTC.

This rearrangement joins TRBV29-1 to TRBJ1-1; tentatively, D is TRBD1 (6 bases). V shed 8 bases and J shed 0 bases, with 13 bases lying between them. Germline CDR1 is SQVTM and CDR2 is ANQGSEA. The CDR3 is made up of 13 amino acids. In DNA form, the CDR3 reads TGCAGCACCTTAGGGGGTATGAACACTGAAGCTTTCTTT. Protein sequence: CSTLGGMNTEAFF.

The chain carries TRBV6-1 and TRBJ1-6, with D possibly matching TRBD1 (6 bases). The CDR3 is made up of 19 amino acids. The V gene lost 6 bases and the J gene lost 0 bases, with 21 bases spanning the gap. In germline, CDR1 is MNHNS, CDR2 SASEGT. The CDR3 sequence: CASSGSRGDYSSYNSPLHF. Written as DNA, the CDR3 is TGTGCCAGCAGCGGGAGCAGGGGCGATTATAGCTCCTATAATTCACCCCTCCACTTT.

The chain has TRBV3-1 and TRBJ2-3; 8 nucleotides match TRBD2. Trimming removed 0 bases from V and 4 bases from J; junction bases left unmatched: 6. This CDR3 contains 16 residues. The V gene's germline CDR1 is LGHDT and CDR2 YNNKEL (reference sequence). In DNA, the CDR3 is TGTGCCAGCAGCCAAGAGTTTCGGGAGGGATCAGATACGCAGTATTTT. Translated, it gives CASSQEFREGSDTQYF.

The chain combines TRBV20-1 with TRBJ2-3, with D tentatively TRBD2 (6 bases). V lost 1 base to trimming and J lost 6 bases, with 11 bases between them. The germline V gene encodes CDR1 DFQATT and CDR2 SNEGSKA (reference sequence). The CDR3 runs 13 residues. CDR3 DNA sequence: TGCAGTGCTAGAGCAGCGGGTAGGGATACGCAGTATTTT. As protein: CSARAAGRDTQYF.

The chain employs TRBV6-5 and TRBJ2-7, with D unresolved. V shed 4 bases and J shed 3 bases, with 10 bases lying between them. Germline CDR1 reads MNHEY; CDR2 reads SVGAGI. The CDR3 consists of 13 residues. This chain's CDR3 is CASSSAVYYEQYF. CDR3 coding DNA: TGTGCCAGCAGTTCGGCCGTCTACTACGAGCAGTACTTC.

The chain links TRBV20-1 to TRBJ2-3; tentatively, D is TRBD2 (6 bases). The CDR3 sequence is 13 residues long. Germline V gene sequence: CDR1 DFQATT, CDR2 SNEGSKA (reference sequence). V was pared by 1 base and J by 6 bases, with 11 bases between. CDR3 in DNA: TGCAGTGCTAGAGCGGGGGTTCGGGATACGCAGTATTTT. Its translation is CSARAGVRDTQYF.